The clone carrying this T cell receptor (beta chain) was observed a few times. This sample stems from a study of blood T cell repertoires in COVID-19. Study processing details: Researchers report that nucleated cell counts were estimated from reference gene primer amplification. Profiling relied on immunoSEQ multiplex PCR, and the TCRdb table lists in-frame clones only, not all of them. Clone size and V and J calls were adopted from that table, with D and trimming inferred from the DNA. The data show 300,000 to 350,000 clones, 87% seen once. The CDR3 is made up of 16 amino acids. The J segment lost 2 bases and the V segment lost 3 bases, leaving 10 bases of the junction unmatched. Germline V CDR1 and CDR2: KGHSH, LQKENI. Which cohort a participant joined came from the clinical history participants gave. Symptom resolution, clearance, or two negative PCRs marked donors in Cohort 3 as recovered.

The TCR sequence derives from a young woman who had recovered from COVID-19. Sequencing used PBMCs or T cells enriched from blood (not recorded which). This chain links TRBV18 with TRBJ2-7; 7 bases map to TRBD2. The CDR3 spells CASSPIPGLQAYEQYF. The CDR3 DNA is TGTGCCAGCTCACCTATCCCGGGACTACAGGCCTACGAGCAGTACTTC.